This TCR beta chain stems from a study of T cells after yellow fever vaccination. In the study overall: Researchers used SMART-Seq v4 Ultra Low Input to prepare fractions that had low cell numbers.

Study observations and caveats: Clonotype sharing between CD4 and CD8 compartments was small.

For TCR, cDNA came from 5'RACE template switching, which added a universal primer site and UMIs. Each CDR3 protein is one row after TCRdb ran MiXCR on the 5' RACE reads. The sample holds 65,000 to 90,000 distinct CDR3 sequences, 10% to 15% seen once. The sample was CD8+ T cells not binding an NS4B(214-222) dextramer, sorted from PBMCs, taken 21 days after the first yellow fever vaccination. The receptor was derived from a man younger than 30 who received the YFV17D yellow fever vaccine.

The CDR3 DNA is TGTGCCAGCGACTATGGGGTGCACACCGGGGAGCTGTTTTTT. This translates into CASDYGVHTGELFF. V and J are TRBV7-2 and TRBJ2-2; tentative D call: TRBD2 (5 bases). CDR1 and CDR2 (germline): SGHTA, FQGNSA. V gave up 8 bases and J gave up 3 bases, with 13 bases separating them. CDR3 length equals 14 residues. Looking up the rest from reference TRBV7-2 and TRBJ2-2 gives the full variable domain: GAGVSQSPSNKVTEKGKDVELRCDPISGHTALYWYRQSLGQGLEFLIYFQGNSAPDKSGLPSDRFSAERTGGSVSTLTIQRTQQEDSAVYLCASDYGVHTGELFFGEGSRLTVL.